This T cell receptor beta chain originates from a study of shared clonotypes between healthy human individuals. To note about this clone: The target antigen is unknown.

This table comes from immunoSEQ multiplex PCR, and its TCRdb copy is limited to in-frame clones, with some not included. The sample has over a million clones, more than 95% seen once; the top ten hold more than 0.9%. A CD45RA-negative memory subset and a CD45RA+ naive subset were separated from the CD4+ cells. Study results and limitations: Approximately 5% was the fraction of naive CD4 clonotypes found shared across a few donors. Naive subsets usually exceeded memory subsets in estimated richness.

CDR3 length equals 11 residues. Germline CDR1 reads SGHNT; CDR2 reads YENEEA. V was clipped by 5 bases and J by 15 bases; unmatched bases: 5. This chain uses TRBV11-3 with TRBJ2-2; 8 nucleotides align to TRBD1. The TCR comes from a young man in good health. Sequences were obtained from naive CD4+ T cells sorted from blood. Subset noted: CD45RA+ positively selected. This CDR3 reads CASSNRGLMFF. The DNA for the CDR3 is TGTGCCAGCAGCAACAGGGGGTTGATGTTTTTT.